This T cell receptor beta chain was captured by sequencing in a study of blood T cell repertoires in COVID-19. Across the whole study: PBMCs, B-cell-depleted T cells, or T cells were the source of the cDNA or gDNA that made up the material.

V was cut by 2 bases and J by 0 bases, with 16 bases left in between. Germline V lookup: CDR1 SGHRS, CDR2 YFSETQ. There are 17 residues in the CDR3. In the authors' workflow: It was from reference gene primer amplification that nucleated cell counts were estimated. Here immunoSEQ multiplex PCR was the method, and the copy in TCRdb shows in-frame clones only, minus some. That table gives V, J and clone size, and the DNA gave D and trimming. The sample lists about 40,000 clones, around 83% seen once, with about an eighth in the top ten. This sequence was found in a human donor in a cohort sampled during active COVID-19. The chain is built from TRBV5-1 and TRBJ2-3, with D perhaps matching TRBD2 (5 bases). Sequences were obtained from peripheral blood. The CDR3 protein is CASSFLQNDYSTDTQYF. In DNA, the CDR3 is TGCGCCAGCAGCTTCTTACAAAACGACTACAGCACAGATACGCAGTATTTT. The whole variable domain, remainder taken from reference TRBV5-1 and TRBJ2-3, is KAGVTQTPRYLIKTRGQQVTLSCSPISGHRSVSWYQQTPGQGLQFLFEYFSETQRNKGNFPGRFSGRQFSNSRSEMNVSTLELGDSALYLCASSFLQNDYSTDTQYFGPGTRLTVL.